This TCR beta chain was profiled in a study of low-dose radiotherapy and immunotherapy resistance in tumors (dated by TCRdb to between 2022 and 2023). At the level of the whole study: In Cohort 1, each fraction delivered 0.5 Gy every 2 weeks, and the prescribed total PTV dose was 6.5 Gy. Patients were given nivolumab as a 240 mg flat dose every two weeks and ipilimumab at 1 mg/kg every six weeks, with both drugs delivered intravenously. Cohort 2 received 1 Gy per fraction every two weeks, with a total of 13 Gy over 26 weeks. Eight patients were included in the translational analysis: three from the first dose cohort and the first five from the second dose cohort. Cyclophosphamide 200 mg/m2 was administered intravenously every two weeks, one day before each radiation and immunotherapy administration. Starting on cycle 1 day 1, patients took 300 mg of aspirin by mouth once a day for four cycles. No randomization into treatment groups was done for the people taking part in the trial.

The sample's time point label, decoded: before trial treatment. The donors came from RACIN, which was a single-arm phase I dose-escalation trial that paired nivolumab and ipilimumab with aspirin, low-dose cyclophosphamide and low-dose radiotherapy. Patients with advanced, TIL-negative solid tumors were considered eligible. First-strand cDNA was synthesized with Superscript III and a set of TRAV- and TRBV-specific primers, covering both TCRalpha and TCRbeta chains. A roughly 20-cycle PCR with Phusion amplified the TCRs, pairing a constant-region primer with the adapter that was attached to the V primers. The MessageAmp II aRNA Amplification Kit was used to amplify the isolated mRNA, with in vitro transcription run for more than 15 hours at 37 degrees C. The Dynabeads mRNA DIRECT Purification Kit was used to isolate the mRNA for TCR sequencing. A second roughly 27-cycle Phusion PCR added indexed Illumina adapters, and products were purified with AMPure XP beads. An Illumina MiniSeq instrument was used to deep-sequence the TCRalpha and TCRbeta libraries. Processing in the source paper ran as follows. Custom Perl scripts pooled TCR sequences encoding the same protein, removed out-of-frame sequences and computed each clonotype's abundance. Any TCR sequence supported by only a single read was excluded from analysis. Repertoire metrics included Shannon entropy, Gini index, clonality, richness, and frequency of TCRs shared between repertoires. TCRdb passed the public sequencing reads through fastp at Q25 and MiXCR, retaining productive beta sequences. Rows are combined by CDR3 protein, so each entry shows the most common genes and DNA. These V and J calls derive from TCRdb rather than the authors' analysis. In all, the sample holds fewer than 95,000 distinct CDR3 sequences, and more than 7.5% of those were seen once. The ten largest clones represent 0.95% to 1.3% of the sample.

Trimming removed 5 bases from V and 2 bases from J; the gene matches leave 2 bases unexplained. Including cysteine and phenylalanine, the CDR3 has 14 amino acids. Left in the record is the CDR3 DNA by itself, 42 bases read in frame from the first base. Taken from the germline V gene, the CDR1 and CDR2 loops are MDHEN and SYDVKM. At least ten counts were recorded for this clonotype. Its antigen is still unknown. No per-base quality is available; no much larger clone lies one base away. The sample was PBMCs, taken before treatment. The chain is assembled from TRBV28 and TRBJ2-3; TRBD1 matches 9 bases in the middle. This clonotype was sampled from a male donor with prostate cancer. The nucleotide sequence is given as TGTGCCAGCAGTACAGGGGGCCCCACAGATACGCAGTATTTT. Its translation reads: CASSTGGPTDTQYF. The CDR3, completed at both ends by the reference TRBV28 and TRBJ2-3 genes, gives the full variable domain DVKVTQSSRYLVKRTGEKVFLECVQDMDHENMFWYRQDPGLGLRLIYFSYDVKMKEKGDIPEGYSVSREKKERFSLILESASTNQTSMYLCASSTGGPTDTQYFGPGTRLTVL.